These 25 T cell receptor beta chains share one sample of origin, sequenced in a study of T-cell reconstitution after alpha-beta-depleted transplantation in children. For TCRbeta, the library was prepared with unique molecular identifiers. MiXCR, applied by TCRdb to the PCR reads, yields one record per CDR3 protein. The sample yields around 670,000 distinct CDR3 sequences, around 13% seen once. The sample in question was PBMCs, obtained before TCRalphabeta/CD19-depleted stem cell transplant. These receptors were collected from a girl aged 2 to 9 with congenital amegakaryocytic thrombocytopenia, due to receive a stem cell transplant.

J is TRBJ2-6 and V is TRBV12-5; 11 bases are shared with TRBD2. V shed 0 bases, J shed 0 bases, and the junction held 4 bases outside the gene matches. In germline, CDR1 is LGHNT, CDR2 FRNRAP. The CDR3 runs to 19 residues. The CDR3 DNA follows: TGTGCTAGTGGTTTGGTACCGGGACTAGCGGACTCTGGGGCCAACGTCCTGACTTTC. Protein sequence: CASGLVPGLADSGANVLTF.

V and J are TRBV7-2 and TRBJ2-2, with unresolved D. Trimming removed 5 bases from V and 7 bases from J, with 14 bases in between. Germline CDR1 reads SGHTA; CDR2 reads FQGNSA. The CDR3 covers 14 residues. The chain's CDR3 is CASSRPYYGGELFF. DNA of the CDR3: TGTGCCAGCAGCAGGCCCTACTACGGCGGGGAGCTGTTTTTT.

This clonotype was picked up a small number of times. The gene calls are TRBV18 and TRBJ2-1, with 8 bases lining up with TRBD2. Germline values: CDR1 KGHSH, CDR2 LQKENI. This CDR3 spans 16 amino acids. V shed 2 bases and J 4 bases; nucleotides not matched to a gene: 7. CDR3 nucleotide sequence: TGTGCCAGCTCACCAGGCCTAGCGGGCACTTACAATGAGCAGTTCTTC. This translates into CASSPGLAGTYNEQFF.

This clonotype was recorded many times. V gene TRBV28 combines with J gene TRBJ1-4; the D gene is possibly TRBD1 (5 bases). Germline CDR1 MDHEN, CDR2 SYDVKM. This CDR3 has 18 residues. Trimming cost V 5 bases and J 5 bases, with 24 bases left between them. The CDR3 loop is CASSPTAGGEWGNEKLFF. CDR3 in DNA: TGTGCCAGCAGTCCTACGGCAGGAGGGGAGTGGGGAAATGAAAAACTGTTTTTT.

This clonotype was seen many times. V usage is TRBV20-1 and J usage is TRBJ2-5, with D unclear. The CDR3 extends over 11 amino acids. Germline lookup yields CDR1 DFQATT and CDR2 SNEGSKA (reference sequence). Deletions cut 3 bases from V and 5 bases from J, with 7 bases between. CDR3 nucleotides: TGCAGTGCTAGCGCGGAGGAGACCCAGTACTTC. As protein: CSASAEETQYF.

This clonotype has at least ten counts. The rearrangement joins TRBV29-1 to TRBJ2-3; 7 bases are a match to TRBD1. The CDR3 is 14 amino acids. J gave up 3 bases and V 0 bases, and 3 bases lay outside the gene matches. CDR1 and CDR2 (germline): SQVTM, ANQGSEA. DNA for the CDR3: TGCAGCGTTGAAGATGGGACAGCAACAGATACGCAGTATTTT. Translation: CSVEDGTATDTQYF.

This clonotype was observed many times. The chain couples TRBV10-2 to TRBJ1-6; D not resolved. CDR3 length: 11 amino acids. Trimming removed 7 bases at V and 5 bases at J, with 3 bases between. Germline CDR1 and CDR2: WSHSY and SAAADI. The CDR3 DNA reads TGCGCCAGCACCAATAATTCACCCCTCCACTTT. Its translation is CASTNNSPLHF.

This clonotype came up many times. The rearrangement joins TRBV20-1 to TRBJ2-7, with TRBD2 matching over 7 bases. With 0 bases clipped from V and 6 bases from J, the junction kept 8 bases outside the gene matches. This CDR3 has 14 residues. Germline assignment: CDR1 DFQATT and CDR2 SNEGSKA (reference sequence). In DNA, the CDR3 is TGCAGTGCTAGAGAGGAGGCCGGGAGGTTCGAGCAGTACTTC. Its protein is CSAREEAGRFEQYF.

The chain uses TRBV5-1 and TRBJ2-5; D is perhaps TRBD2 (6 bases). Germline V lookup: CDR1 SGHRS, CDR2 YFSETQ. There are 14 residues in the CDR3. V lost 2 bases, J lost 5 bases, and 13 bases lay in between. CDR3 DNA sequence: TGCGCCAGCAGCTTCCCCGGGACTTTGGAGACCCAGTACTTC. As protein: CASSFPGTLETQYF.

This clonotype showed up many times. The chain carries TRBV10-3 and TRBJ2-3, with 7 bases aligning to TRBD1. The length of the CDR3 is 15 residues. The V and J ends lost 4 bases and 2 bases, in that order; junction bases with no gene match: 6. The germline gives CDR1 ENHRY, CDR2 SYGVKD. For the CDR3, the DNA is TGTGCCATCAGTGTGCTGGGACAGCCCACAGATACGCAGTATTTT. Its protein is CAISVLGQPTDTQYF.

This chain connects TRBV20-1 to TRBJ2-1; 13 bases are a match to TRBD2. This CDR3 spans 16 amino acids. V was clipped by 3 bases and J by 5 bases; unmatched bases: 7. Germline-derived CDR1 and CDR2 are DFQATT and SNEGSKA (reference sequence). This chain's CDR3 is CSARWTSGRGDNEQFF. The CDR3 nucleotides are TGCAGTGCTAGGTGGACTAGCGGGAGAGGCGACAATGAGCAGTTCTTC.

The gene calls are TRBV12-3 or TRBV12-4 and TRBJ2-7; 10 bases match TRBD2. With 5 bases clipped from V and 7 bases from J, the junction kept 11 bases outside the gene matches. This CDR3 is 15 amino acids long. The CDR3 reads CASSPRLAGGWEQYF. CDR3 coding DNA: TGTGCCAGCAGTCCCCGACTAGCGGGTGGGTGGGAGCAGTACTTC.

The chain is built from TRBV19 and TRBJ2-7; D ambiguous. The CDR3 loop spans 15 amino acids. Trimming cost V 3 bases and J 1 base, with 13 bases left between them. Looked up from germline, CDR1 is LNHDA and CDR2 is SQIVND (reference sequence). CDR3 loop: CASSIGQDGSYEQYF. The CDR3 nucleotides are TGTGCCAGTAGTATCGGGCAGGATGGGTCCTACGAGCAGTACTTC. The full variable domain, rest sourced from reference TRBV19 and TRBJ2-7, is DGGITQSPKYLFRKEGQNVTLSCEQNLNHDAMYWYRQDPGQGLRLIYYSQIVNDFQKGDIAEGYSVSREKKESFPLTVTSAQKNPTAFYLCASSIGQDGSYEQYFGPGTRLTVT.

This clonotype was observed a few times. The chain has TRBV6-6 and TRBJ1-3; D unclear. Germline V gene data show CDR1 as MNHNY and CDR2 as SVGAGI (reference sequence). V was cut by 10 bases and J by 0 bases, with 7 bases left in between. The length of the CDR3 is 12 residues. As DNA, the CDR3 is TGTGCCATTACGTCCTCTGGAAACACCATATATTTT. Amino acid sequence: CAITSSGNTIYF.

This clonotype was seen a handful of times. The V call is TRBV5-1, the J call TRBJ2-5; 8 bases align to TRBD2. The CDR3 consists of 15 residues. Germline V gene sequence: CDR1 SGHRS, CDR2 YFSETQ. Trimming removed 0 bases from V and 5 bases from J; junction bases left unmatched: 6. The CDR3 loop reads CASSLGPSGSETQYF. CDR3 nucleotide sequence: TGCGCCAGCAGCTTGGGTCCTAGCGGGTCGGAGACCCAGTACTTC.

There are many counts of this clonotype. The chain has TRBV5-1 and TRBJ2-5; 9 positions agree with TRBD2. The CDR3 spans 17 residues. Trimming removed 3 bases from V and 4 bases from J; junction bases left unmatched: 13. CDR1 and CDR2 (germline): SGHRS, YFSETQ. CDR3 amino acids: CASSWTPISGSGETQYF. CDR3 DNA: TGCGCCAGCAGCTGGACCCCAATTAGCGGGAGTGGAGAGACCCAGTACTTC.

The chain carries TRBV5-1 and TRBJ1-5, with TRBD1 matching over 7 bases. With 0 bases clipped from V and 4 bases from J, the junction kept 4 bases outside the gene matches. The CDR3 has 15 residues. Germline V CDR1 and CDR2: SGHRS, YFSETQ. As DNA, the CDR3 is TGCGCCAGCAGCTTGGCGGGGACAGAGAATCAGCCCCAGCATTTT. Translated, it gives CASSLAGTENQPQHF.

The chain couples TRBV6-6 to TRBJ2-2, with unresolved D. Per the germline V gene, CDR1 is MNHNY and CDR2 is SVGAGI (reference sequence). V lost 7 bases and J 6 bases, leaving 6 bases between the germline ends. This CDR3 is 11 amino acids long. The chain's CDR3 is CASTQAGELFF. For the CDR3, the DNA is TGTGCCAGCACTCAGGCCGGGGAGCTGTTTTTT.

The CDR3 DNA follows: TGTGCAAGTCGCGTAAATACGGGATTCGAGGTGAAAGAACTGTTTTTT. Its protein product is CASRVNTGFEVKELFF. The V and J genes are TRBV12-2 and TRBJ1-4; the D call TRBD1 from the table was never checked on the DNA. TRBV12-2 is annotated as a pseudogene. CDR3 length equals 16 residues.

The CDR3 region is CASSLAKGKASYNEQFF. The CDR3 DNA reads as TGTGCCAGCAGTTTAGCGAAGGGGAAGGCATCCTACAATGAGCAGTTCTTC. The chain has TRBV12-3 or TRBV12-4 and TRBJ2-1; TRBD1 is a possible D gene (5 bases). Trimming pared 0 bases from V and 1 base from J, leaving 13 bases between. There are 17 residues in the CDR3.

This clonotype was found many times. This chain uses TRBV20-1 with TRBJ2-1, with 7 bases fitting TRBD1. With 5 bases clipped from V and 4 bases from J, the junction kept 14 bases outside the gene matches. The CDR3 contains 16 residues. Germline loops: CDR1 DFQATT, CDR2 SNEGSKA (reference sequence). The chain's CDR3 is CSAPQGVTKLYNEQFF. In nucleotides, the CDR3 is TGCAGTGCTCCCCAGGGGGTCACCAAACTATACAATGAGCAGTTCTTC.

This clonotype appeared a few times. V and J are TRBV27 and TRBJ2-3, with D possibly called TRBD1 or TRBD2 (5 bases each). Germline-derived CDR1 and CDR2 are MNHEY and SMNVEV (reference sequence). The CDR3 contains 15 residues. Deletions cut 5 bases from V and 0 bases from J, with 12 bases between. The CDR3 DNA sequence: TGTGCCAGCAGTCTGTGGGACGGGAGCACAGATACGCAGTATTTT. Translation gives CASSLWDGSTDTQYF.

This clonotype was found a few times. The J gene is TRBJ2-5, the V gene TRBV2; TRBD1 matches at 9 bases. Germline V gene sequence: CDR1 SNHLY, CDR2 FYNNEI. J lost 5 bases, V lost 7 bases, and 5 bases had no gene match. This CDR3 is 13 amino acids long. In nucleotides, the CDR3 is TGTGCCAGCACGCCGGGACAGGGCGAGACCCAGTACTTC. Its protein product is CASTPGQGETQYF.

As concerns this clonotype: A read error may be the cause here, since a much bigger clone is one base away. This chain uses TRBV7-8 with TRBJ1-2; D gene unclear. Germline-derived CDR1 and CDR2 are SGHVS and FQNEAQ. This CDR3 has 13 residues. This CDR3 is CASSLGGPYGDTF. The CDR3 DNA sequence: TGTGCCAGCAGCTTAGGAGGTCCCTATGGCGACACCTTC.

CDR3 region: CSARKAGEDTQYF. The CDR3 bases are TGCAGTGCTAGAAAAGCGGGAGAGGATACGCAGTATTTT. The V gene is TRBV20-1, the J gene TRBJ2-3; 8 bases align to TRBD2. The CDR3 loop spans 13 amino acids. V shed 2 bases, J shed 6 bases, and the junction held 4 bases outside the gene matches. Germline V lookup: CDR1 DFQATT, CDR2 SNEGSKA (reference sequence).